The 19 T cell receptor beta chains below were found in one sample sequenced in a study of control samples from healthy donors and cancer patients. Here immunoSEQ multiplex PCR was the method, and the copy in TCRdb shows in-frame clones only, minus some. Of around 94,000 clones in the sample, 86% were seen once. The source material was blood. Receptors were obtained from a woman between 45 and 60 years old in good health.

The V gene is TRBV6-5, the J gene TRBJ2-3; D is perhaps TRBD2 (6 bases). This CDR3 has 14 amino acids. The germline V gene has CDR1 MNHEY and CDR2 SVGAGI. V was cut by 8 bases and J by 2 bases, with 14 bases left in between. The CDR3 DNA reads TGTGCCAGCGACCGGGACTCCAACACAGATACGCAGTATTTT. Its protein product is CASDRDSNTDTQYF.

The gene calls are TRBV7-9 and TRBJ2-6, with 8 bases aligning to TRBD1. The junction had 8 bases not matched to a gene; V was cut back by 1 base and J by 0 bases. CDR1 is SEHNR and CDR2 is FQNEAQ in the germline V gene (reference sequence). The CDR3 spans 19 residues. In nucleotides, the CDR3 is TGTGCCAGCAGCTTAGATCGGCAGGGGGCCTTCTCTGGGGCCAACGTCCTGACTTTC. It specifies CASSLDRQGAFSGANVLTF.

The chain links TRBV19 to TRBJ2-1; no definite D call. Per the germline V gene, CDR1 is LNHDA and CDR2 is SQIVND (reference sequence). The length of the CDR3 is 10 residues. The ends were cut back, 10 bases at V and 10 bases at J, with 11 bases in the middle. CDR3 residues: CATGAREQFF. In nucleotides, the CDR3 is TGTGCCACCGGAGCGAGGGAGCAGTTCTTC.

V gene TRBV21-1 combines with J gene TRBJ2-2; no DNA check was done on the table's D call, TRBD1. TRBV21-1 represents a pseudogene. The CDR3 loop spans 16 amino acids. The CDR3 bases are TGTGCCAGCAGCGAAATCGACAGGGGATATACCGGGGAGCTGTTTTTT. It codes for CASSEIDRGYTGELFF.

V gene TRBV7-2 combines with J gene TRBJ2-2; 8 bases agree with TRBD2. There are 17 residues in the CDR3. CDR1 is SGHTA and CDR2 is FQGNSA in the germline V gene. V shed 5 bases and J 0 bases; nucleotides not matched to a gene: 8. The CDR3 is CASSRIYSGTNTGELFF. The CDR3 DNA is TGTGCCAGCAGCAGAATCTATAGCGGGACGAACACCGGGGAGCTGTTTTTT.

This chain joins TRBV7-9 and TRBJ1-2; no firm D call. The CDR3 spans 11 residues. Looked up from germline, CDR1 is SEHNR and CDR2 is FQNEAQ (reference sequence). This chain's CDR3 is CWAGGNYGYTF. CDR3 nucleotide sequence: TGTTGGGCAGGTGGTAACTATGGCTACACCTTC.

CDR3 DNA sequence: TGTGCCAGCAGTGTAGACCACACCGGGGAGCTGTTTTTT. Encoded protein: CASSVDHTGELFF. This chain joins TRBV6-4 and TRBJ2-2, with D unclear. The CDR3 totals 13 residues. Germline lookup yields CDR1 MRHNA and CDR2 SNTAGT. V dropped 4 bases and J dropped 3 bases, with 6 bases sitting between them.

This chain links TRBV29-1 with TRBJ1-1; D perhaps matches TRBD1 (6 bases). The CDR3 totals 13 residues. From germline, CDR1 is SQVTM and CDR2 ANQGSEA. The CDR3 DNA follows: TGCGGCCAAACTACAGGGACGAACACTGAAGCTTTCTTT. This gives the protein CGQTTGTNTEAFF.

The V call is TRBV4-2, the J call TRBJ2-5; D could derive from TRBD1 or TRBD2 (6 bases each). The CDR3 covers 15 residues. The V and J ends lost 0 bases and 4 bases respectively, with 12 bases between them. The germline V gene has CDR1 LGHNA and CDR2 YNFKEQ. The CDR3 reads CASSQEGGIRETQYF. In DNA, the CDR3 is TGTGCCAGCAGCCAAGAAGGGGGGATAAGAGAGACCCAGTACTTC.

The V gene is TRBV7-9, the J gene TRBJ1-1, with TRBD1 identical over 9 bases. CDR1 and CDR2 (germline): SEHNR, FQNEAQ (reference sequence). This CDR3 is 14 amino acids long. V lost 5 bases and J lost 4; bases outside the gene matches: 5. CDR3 protein: CASSNTDRGTEAFF. The CDR3 nucleotides read TGTGCCAGCAGCAACACGGACAGGGGCACTGAAGCTTTCTTT. Full variable domain (remainder filled in from reference TRBV7-9 and TRBJ1-1): DTGVSQNPRHKITKRGQNVTFRCDPISEHNRLYWYRQTLGQGPEFLTYFQNEAQLEKSRLLSDRFSAERPKGSFSTLEIQRTEQGDSAMYLCASSNTDRGTEAFFGQGTRLTVV.

The chain uses TRBV5-5 and TRBJ2-3, with D uncertain. Trimming cost V 0 bases and J 5 bases, with 10 bases left between them. The CDR3 runs 14 residues. Germline V gene data show CDR1 as SGHKS and CDR2 as YYEKEE (reference sequence). CDR3 loop: CASSLGRSRDTQYF. In DNA, the CDR3 is TGTGCCAGCAGCTTGGGGCGGAGTAGAGATACGCAGTATTTT.

The V call is TRBV27, the J call TRBJ2-7; 9 bases fit TRBD1. This CDR3 comprises 15 residues. Germline trimming cut 3 bases from V and 3 bases from J; bases unmatched to any gene: 6. CDR1 is MNHEY and CDR2 is SMNVEV in the germline V gene (reference sequence). CDR3 residues: CASSLTGQGNYEQYF. CDR3 in DNA: TGTGCCAGCAGTTTGACGGGACAGGGAAACTACGAGCAGTACTTC.

The chain uses TRBV28 and TRBJ2-6; D ambiguous. This CDR3 region has 15 residues. V shed 5 bases and J shed 0 bases, with 8 bases lying between them. In germline, CDR1 is MDHEN, CDR2 SYDVKM. CDR3 in DNA: TGTGCCAGCAGTCCCTGGAGCTCTGGGGCCAACGTCCTGACTTTC. Protein product: CASSPWSSGANVLTF.

The chain uses TRBV5-1 and TRBJ1-2, with D hard to call. V lost 4 bases to trimming and J lost 2 bases, with 9 bases between them. The CDR3 consists of 13 residues. Per the germline V gene, CDR1 is SGHRS and CDR2 is YFSETQ. The CDR3 DNA sequence: TGCGCCAGCAGCCGGGCCTCGAACTATGGCTACACCTTC. This codes for CASSRASNYGYTF.

This rearrangement joins TRBV6-5 to TRBJ1-5; weak D call: TRBD1 (5 bases). This CDR3 is 13 amino acids long. Trimming cost V 2 bases and J 16 bases, with 18 bases left between them. Germline assignment: CDR1 MNHEY and CDR2 SVGAGI. The CDR3 coding sequence is TGTGCCAGCAGTTACGATCAGGGACGTACGTACCATTTT. Its protein is CASSYDQGRTYHF.

This chain uses TRBV5-6 with TRBJ1-2; 7 bases match TRBD1. CDR3 size: 17 residues. CDR1 SGHDT and CDR2 YYEEEE come from the germline V gene. V dropped 4 bases and J dropped 7; count of bases not matched to a gene: 19. DNA of the CDR3: TGTGCCAGCAGCCCAAGGACAGGTCTAAACCCATCGGGTGGCTACACCTTC. It specifies CASSPRTGLNPSGGYTF.

V gene TRBV4-1 combines with J gene TRBJ2-7; 7 bases align to TRBD2. CDR1 MGHRA and CDR2 YSYEKL come from the germline V gene. The CDR3 contains 10 residues. CDR3 in DNA: TGCGCCAGCTCCCTTGCGGGAGCGACAGTA. The encoded protein is CASSLAGATV.

This chain links TRBV19 with TRBJ1-2; D gene ambiguous. Germline CDR1 LNHDA, CDR2 SQIVND (reference sequence). The CDR3 is made up of 14 amino acids. Trimming stripped 4 bases from V and 0 bases from J, with 9 bases between. The CDR3, as DNA: TGTGCCAGTAGTAAAGGGAAGACTAACTATGGCTACACCTTC. Protein: CASSKGKTNYGYTF.

V gene TRBV6-2 or TRBV6-3 combines with J gene TRBJ2-3; 7 bases agree with TRBD2. Germline V CDR1 and CDR2: MNHEY, SVGEGT. J was trimmed by 2 bases and V by 2 bases; bases with no gene match: 4. The CDR3 spans 15 residues. The CDR3 coding sequence is TGTGCCAGCAGTTACAGCGGGAAATACACAGATACGCAGTATTTT. This gives the protein CASSYSGKYTDTQYF.